A single sample gave rise to the 25 T cell receptor beta chains below, sequenced in a study of cytomegalovirus exposure and HLA in healthy donors. TCRdb's table, derived via immunoSEQ multiplex PCR, lists solely in-frame clones and lacks some. The sample lists about 250,000 clones, just under 90% occurring once. The sequencing sample was made of PBMCs. These receptors all stem from a man younger than 35 in good health and CMV-seronegative.

This clone has only one observation. V gene TRBV6-6 combines with J gene TRBJ2-7; 8 nucleotides agree with TRBD2. The CDR3 has 14 residues. Germline CDR1 reads MNHNY; CDR2 reads SVGAGI (reference sequence). The V and J ends lost 0 bases and 6 bases, in that order; junction bases with no gene match: 4. The CDR3 coding sequence is TGTGCCAGCAGTTACTCCGGGACTAGAGTCGAGCAGTACTTC. Protein sequence: CASSYSGTRVEQYF.

The J gene is TRBJ1-2, the V gene TRBV5-1; 8 positions agree with TRBD1. This CDR3 spans 14 amino acids. Germline-derived CDR1 and CDR2 are SGHRS and YFSETQ. V shed 4 bases and J 5 bases; nucleotides not matched to a gene: 7. This CDR3 reads CASSQVRGHYGYTF. For the CDR3, the DNA is TGCGCCAGCAGCCAAGTCAGGGGGCATTATGGCTACACCTTC.

The gene calls are TRBV2 and TRBJ1-1, with a weak D call TRBD1 (5 bases). Looked up from germline, CDR1 is SNHLY and CDR2 is FYNNEI. Deletions cut 4 bases from V and 0 bases from J, with 18 bases between. This CDR3 has 17 amino acids. CDR3 bases: TGTGCCAGCAGTGCTGGAGGGAGGGGCCGGTTGAACACTGAAGCTTTCTTT. Residues: CASSAGGRGRLNTEAFF.

The chain couples TRBV27 to TRBJ2-7, with 10 positions matching TRBD1. Trimming at V came to 7 bases and at J to 3 bases, leaving 3 bases not matched to a gene. Germline V gene sequence: CDR1 MNHEY, CDR2 SMNVEV (reference sequence). This CDR3 region has 13 residues. In nucleotides, the CDR3 is TGTGCCAGCAAGGGACAGGGGATCTACGAGCAGTACTTC. Encoded protein: CASKGQGIYEQYF.

The CDR3 DNA reads TGTGCCAGCAAGGAGGGCCGGACCTATAATTCACCCCTCCACTTT. It yields the protein CASKEGRTYNSPLHF. V gene TRBV6-1 combines with J gene TRBJ1-6; the D is unclear. Trimming took 7 bases from V and 2 from J, leaving 12 bases between them. Germline V lookup: CDR1 MNHNS, CDR2 SASEGT. The CDR3 length is 15 residues.

This clone was recorded only once. The V call is TRBV28, the J call TRBJ1-2; 8 nucleotides align to TRBD1. The CDR3 length is 13 residues. The germline V gene has CDR1 MDHEN and CDR2 SYDVKM. In DNA form, the CDR3 reads TGTGTATCCTCTGGACAGGGTCGCTATGGCTACACCTTC. As protein: CVSSGQGRYGYTF.

This chain joins TRBV5-1 and TRBJ1-1; tentative D call: TRBD1 (6 bases). V was clipped by 1 base and J by 11 bases, with 21 bases between them. Germline values: CDR1 SGHRS, CDR2 YFSETQ. The CDR3 is 15 amino acids. DNA of the CDR3: TGCGCCAGCAGCTTGCGGGGGGGCGAATCATTCAGGGCTTTCTTT. As protein: CASSLRGGESFRAFF.

This chain connects TRBV5-6 to TRBJ2-1; no definite D call. The germline V gene encodes CDR1 SGHDT and CDR2 YYEEEE. The V end lost 1 base, the J end lost 0 bases, and 8 bases lay between the germline ends. This CDR3 contains 15 residues. CDR3 residues: CASSLRRSSYNEQFF. The CDR3 DNA reads as TGTGCCAGCAGCTTGAGGCGGAGCTCCTACAATGAGCAGTTCTTC.

This chain connects TRBV29-1 to TRBJ1-2, with TRBD1 matching 7 bases. Germline CDR1 reads SQVTM; CDR2 reads ANQGSEA. The CDR3 length is 13 residues. Trimming took 6 bases from V and 7 from J; bases not matched to a gene: 11. The CDR3 is CSVEGQLSGGYTF. The DNA for the CDR3 is TGCAGCGTGGAGGGACAGTTAAGCGGTGGCTACACCTTC.

The V and J genes are TRBV11-2 and TRBJ1-4, with D hard to call. CDR3 size: 16 residues. Trimming took off 7 bases at V and 7 bases at J, with 22 bases between the two ends. Germline CDR1 reads SGHAT; CDR2 reads FQNNGV. CDR3 nucleotides: TGTGCCAGCACCGGCGGTAGGGCGGGGTTTGGTGAAAAACTGTTTTTT. Translating gives CASTGGRAGFGEKLFF.

The chain joins TRBV7-3 to TRBJ2-1; possibly TRBD2 for D (5 bases). The CDR3 is 14 residues long. Germline values: CDR1 SGHTA, CDR2 FQGTGA. With 5 bases removed from V and 6 bases from J, the gap between germline ends came to 14 bases. Here the CDR3 reads CASSGSPPFNEQFF. CDR3 nucleotides: TGTGCCAGCAGCGGGAGCCCTCCCTTCAATGAGCAGTTCTTC.

The chain employs TRBV28 and TRBJ2-5, with no clear D. The CDR3 covers 13 residues. Germline CDR1 reads MDHEN; CDR2 reads SYDVKM. V lost 11 bases and J 2 bases, leaving 15 bases between the germline ends. The CDR3 sequence is CAAQYFGQETQYF. The CDR3 nucleotides are TGTGCCGCCCAGTATTTCGGGCAAGAGACCCAGTACTTC.

This chain uses TRBV6-6 with TRBJ2-2, with 7 bases matching TRBD2. With V trimmed by 4 bases and J by 3 bases, 8 bases remained unmatched. CDR3 length equals 16 residues. In germline, CDR1 is MNHNY, CDR2 SVGAGI (reference sequence). This CDR3 reads CASSSLRGVDTGELFF. DNA of the CDR3: TGTGCCAGCAGTTCGCTTCGGGGGGTTGACACCGGGGAGCTGTTTTTT.

V and J are TRBV6-5 and TRBJ1-5; possibly TRBD1 for D (6 bases). V gave up 0 bases and J gave up 3 bases, with 9 bases separating them. In germline, CDR1 is MNHEY, CDR2 SVGAGI. The CDR3 has 15 amino acids. The CDR3 DNA sequence: TGTGCCAGCAGTTACTCGGGACAACTCAATCAGCCCCAGCATTTT. It translates to CASSYSGQLNQPQHF.

The genes are TRBV14 and TRBJ2-7; a possible D gene is TRBD2 (6 bases). CDR1 SGHDN and CDR2 FVKESK come from the germline V gene. The CDR3 length is 14 residues. Trimming stripped 4 bases from V and 3 bases from J, with 13 bases between. The CDR3 DNA follows: TGTGCCAGCAGCCGCGTTGGAGCGGGCTACGAGCAGTACTTC. It translates to CASSRVGAGYEQYF. Filled out from reference TRBV14 and TRBJ2-7, the complete variable domain reads EAGVTQFPSHSVIEKGQTVTLRCDPISGHDNLYWYRRVMGKEIKFLLHFVKESKQDESGMPNNRFLAERTGGTYSTLKVQPAELEDSGVYFCASSRVGAGYEQYFGPGTRLTVT.

The V gene is TRBV4-1, the J gene TRBJ2-2; no definite D call. Per the germline V gene, CDR1 is MGHRA and CDR2 is YSYEKL. There are 14 residues in the CDR3. The V end lost 1 base, the J end lost 5 bases, and 8 bases lay between the germline ends. CDR3 in DNA: TGCGCCAGCAGCCAAGTATTGACAACCGGGGAGCTGTTTTTT. As protein: CASSQVLTTGELFF.

This sequence joins TRBV28 and TRBJ2-7; D unresolved. The germline CDR1 and CDR2 sequences are MDHEN and SYDVKM. Trimming shortened V by 3 bases and J by 3 bases, and 9 bases separated the two germline ends. The CDR3 has 13 residues. CDR3 sequence (DNA): TGTGCCAGCAGTTTCCCCAGTCGCTACGAGCAGTACTTC. Protein sequence: CASSFPSRYEQYF. Supplemented by reference TRBV28 and TRBJ2-7, the full variable domain reads DVKVTQSSRYLVKRTGEKVFLECVQDMDHENMFWYRQDPGLGLRLIYFSYDVKMKEKGDIPEGYSVSREKKERFSLILESASTNQTSMYLCASSFPSRYEQYFGPGTRLTVT.

A single count supports this clone. V usage is TRBV5-1 and J usage is TRBJ2-5, with D possibly being TRBD1 (6 bases). Germline CDR1 and CDR2: SGHRS and YFSETQ. Trimming took off 4 bases at V and 0 bases at J, with 13 bases between the two ends. This CDR3 is 15 amino acids long. The CDR3 nucleotides are TGCGCCAGCAGCCGAACGACAGGATACCAAGAGACCCAGTACTTC. Its protein product is CASSRTTGYQETQYF.

This clone was counted between two and nine times. V gene TRBV2 combines with J gene TRBJ2-7; TRBD1 might be the D (6 bases). Trimming pared 8 bases from V and 1 base from J, leaving 6 bases between. Germline V gene data show CDR1 as SNHLY and CDR2 as FYNNEI. The CDR3 covers 11 residues. Here the CDR3 DNA reads TGTGCCAGCGGACAGTCCTACGAGCAGTACTTC. It is translated as CASGQSYEQYF.

The CDR3 DNA sequence: TGTGCCAGCAGCTTCGGGACAGGCAACGAGCAGTACTTC. It codes for CASSFGTGNEQYF. The gene calls are TRBV5-6 and TRBJ2-7; 8 bases map to TRBD1. Germline-derived CDR1 and CDR2 are SGHDT and YYEEEE. Trimming at V came to 2 bases and at J to 5 bases, leaving 3 bases not matched to a gene. This CDR3 spans 13 amino acids.

The rearrangement joins TRBV5-1 to TRBJ2-7; 12 nucleotides align to TRBD2. J was trimmed by 4 bases and V by 4 bases; bases with no gene match: 6. There are 15 residues in the CDR3. CDR1 SGHRS and CDR2 YFSETQ come from the germline V gene. The CDR3 loop is CASSVQGTSGYEQYF. Written as DNA, the CDR3 is TGCGCCAGCAGCGTCCAGGGGACTAGCGGGTACGAGCAGTACTTC.

In DNA, the CDR3 is TGTGCCAGCAGCCAAGTGTGGGACACCCATGGCTACACCTTC. Amino acid sequence: CASSQVWDTHGYTF. This chain uses TRBV4-2 with TRBJ1-2; possibly TRBD1 for D (6 bases). The V gene's germline CDR1 is LGHNA and CDR2 YNFKEQ. The CDR3 runs to 14 residues. Trimming took 1 base from V and 6 from J, leaving 12 bases between them.

The chain couples TRBV25-1 to TRBJ1-5, with D hard to call. The V gene's germline CDR1 is MGHDK and CDR2 SYGVNS. Trimming stripped 3 bases from V and 4 bases from J, with 10 bases between. The length of the CDR3 is 14 residues. The CDR3 here is CASSEAVQNQPQHF. Here the CDR3 DNA reads TGTGCCAGCAGTGAGGCAGTGCAGAATCAGCCCCAGCATTTT.

The chain uses TRBV27 and TRBJ2-7; possibly TRBD2 for D (5 bases). Germline CDR1 and CDR2: MNHEY and SMNVEV (reference sequence). The V and J ends lost 7 bases and 2 bases respectively, with 12 bases between them. The CDR3 length is 13 residues. The CDR3 spells CASTPGGAYEQYF. CDR3 DNA: TGTGCCAGCACCCCCGGAGGCGCCTACGAGCAGTACTTC.

The sample holds a few counts of this clone. The chain links TRBV11-2 to TRBJ2-1; TRBD1 matches at 8 bases. The J segment lost 6 bases and the V segment lost 4 bases, leaving 2 bases of the junction unmatched. CDR1 is SGHAT, CDR2 FQNNGV, per germline. This CDR3 is built from 13 residues. CDR3 nucleotide sequence: TGTGCCAGCAGCTCGACAGGGGTCAATGAGCAGTTCTTC. It translates to CASSSTGVNEQFF.